This T cell receptor beta chain was recorded in a study of T cell responses to AZD1222 COVID-19 vaccine. Points on this clone: The antigen is unknown.

Study conclusions and caveats: Baseline antibody screening turned up just a handful of seropositive AZD1222 recipients. Epitopes outside B.1.351 and B.1.1.7 mutated regions reportedly drew nearly half of spike TCRs.

J gave up 1 base and V 4 bases, and 7 bases lay outside the gene matches. This CDR3 comprises 16 residues. Germline CDR1 and CDR2: SGHNT and YYREEE (reference sequence). The table came from immunoSEQ multiplex PCR; TCRdb's copy has only in-frame clones and leaves some out. The profile covers 200,000 to 250,000 clones, with just over 90% appearing a single time and approximately 1% taken by the ten largest. Sequenced material: peripheral blood, taken on day 0 of MenACWY control vaccination. This clonotype was obtained from an adult in good health. The genes are TRBV5-4 and TRBJ1-3, with 8 positions matching TRBD1. CDR3 sequence reads: CASSHGQGKSGNTIYF. The CDR3 DNA is TGTGCCAGCAGCCACGGACAGGGAAAATCTGGAAACACCATATATTTT.